The clone carrying this T cell receptor beta chain has only one observation. Its antigen is unknown. This could be a read error, since a much larger clone is one nucleotide away. These data come from a study of T cells in Graves' hyperthyroidism and ophthalmopathy. Study-wide results and caveats: The authors' 13 V-J model separated ophthalmopathy from stable hyperthyroidism.

The source material, RNA transcripts, was used to amplify TCR beta CDR3 regions. The primer set for the first-round RT-PCR of the TCR CDR3 was HTBI. TCRdb reanalysed the multiplex PCR reads using MiXCR and keeps one entry per CDR3 protein. The table records some 600,000 distinct CDR3 sequences, 46% of them present only once. Graves' hyperthyroidism was deemed stable given no ophthalmopathy progression within 18 months. Lactation, pregnancy, other autoimmune disease or uncontrolled infection led to exclusion of patients. The receptor was derived from a young woman with Graves' hyperthyroidism. Material for sequencing was peripheral blood or thyroid tissue (not recorded which).

The CDR3 reads CASSQGTLETQYF. The CDR3 coding sequence is TGTGCCAGCAGCCAGGGGACACTCGAGACCCAGTACTTC. The V gene is TRBV7-9, the J gene TRBJ2-5; a weak D match, TRBD1 (6 bases). The CDR3 is 13 residues long. Germline values: CDR1 SEHNR, CDR2 FQNEAQ (reference sequence). Trimming removed 5 bases at V and 5 bases at J, with 12 bases between.